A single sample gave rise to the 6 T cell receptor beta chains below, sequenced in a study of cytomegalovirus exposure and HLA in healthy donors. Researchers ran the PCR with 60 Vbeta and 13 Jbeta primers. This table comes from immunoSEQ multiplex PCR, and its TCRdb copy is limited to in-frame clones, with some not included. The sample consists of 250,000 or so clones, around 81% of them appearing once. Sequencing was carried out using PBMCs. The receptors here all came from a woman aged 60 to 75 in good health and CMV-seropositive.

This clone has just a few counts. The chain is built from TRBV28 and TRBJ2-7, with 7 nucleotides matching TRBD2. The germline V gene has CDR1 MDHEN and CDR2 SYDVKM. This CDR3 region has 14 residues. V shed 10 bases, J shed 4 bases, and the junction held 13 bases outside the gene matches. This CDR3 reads CATALGLVWYEQYF. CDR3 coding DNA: TGTGCCACCGCGCTTGGACTAGTTTGGTACGAGCAGTACTTC. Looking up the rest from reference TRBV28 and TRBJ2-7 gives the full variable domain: DVKVTQSSRYLVKRTGEKVFLECVQDMDHENMFWYRQDPGLGLRLIYFSYDVKMKEKGDIPEGYSVSREKKERFSLILESASTNQTSMYLCATALGLVWYEQYFGPGTRLTVT.

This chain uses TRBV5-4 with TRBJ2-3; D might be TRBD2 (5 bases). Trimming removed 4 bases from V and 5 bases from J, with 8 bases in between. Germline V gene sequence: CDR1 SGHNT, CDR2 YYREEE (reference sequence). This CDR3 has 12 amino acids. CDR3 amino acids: CASSRGGDTQYF. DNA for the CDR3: TGTGCCAGCAGCCGCGGAGGAGATACGCAGTATTTT.

The CDR3 sequence is CASSLEQVNTEAFF. DNA of the CDR3: TGTGCCAGCAGCTTAGAACAGGTAAACACTGAAGCTTTCTTT. This sequence joins TRBV7-9 and TRBJ1-1, with a tentative D call TRBD1 (5 bases). V was cut by 1 base and J by 2 bases, with 8 bases left in between. The CDR3 sequence is 14 residues long. The germline CDR1 and CDR2 sequences are SEHNR and FQNEAQ (reference sequence).

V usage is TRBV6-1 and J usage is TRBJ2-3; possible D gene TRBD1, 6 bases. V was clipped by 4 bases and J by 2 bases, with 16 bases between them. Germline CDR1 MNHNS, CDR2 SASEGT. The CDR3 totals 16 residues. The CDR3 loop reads CASSGATGLHTDTQYF. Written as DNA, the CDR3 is TGTGCCAGCAGTGGGGCTACAGGGCTCCACACAGATACGCAGTATTTT.

CDR3 residues: CASSLIGGNTEAFF. The CDR3 DNA is TGTGCCAGCAGCTTAATAGGAGGGAACACTGAAGCTTTCTTT. This chain joins TRBV7-3 and TRBJ1-1, with no clear D. The length of the CDR3 is 14 residues. V lost 1 base, J lost 1 base, and 7 bases lay in between. Germline V gives CDR1 SGHTA, CDR2 FQGTGA.

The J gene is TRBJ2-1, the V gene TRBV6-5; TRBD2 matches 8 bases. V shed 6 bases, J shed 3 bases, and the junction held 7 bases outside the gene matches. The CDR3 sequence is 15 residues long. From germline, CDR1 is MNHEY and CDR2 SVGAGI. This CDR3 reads CASRASGSDYNEQFF. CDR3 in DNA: TGTGCCAGCAGAGCGAGCGGGAGCGACTACAATGAGCAGTTCTTC.